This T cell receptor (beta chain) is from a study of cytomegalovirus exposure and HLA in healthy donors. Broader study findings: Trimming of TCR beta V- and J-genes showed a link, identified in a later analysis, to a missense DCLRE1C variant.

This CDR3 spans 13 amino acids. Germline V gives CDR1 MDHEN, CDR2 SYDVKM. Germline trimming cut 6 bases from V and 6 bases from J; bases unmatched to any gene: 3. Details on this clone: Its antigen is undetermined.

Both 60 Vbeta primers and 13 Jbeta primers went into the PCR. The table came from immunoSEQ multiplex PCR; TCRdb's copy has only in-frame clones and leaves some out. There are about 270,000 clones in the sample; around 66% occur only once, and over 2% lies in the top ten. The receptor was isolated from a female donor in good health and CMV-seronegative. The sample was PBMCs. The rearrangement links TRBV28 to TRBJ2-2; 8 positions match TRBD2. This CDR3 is CASRWREAGELFF. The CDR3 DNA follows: TGTGCCAGCAGATGGCGGGAGGCCGGGGAGCTGTTTTTT. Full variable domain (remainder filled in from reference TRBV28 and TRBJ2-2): DVKVTQSSRYLVKRTGEKVFLECVQDMDHENMFWYRQDPGLGLRLIYFSYDVKMKEKGDIPEGYSVSREKKERFSLILESASTNQTSMYLCASRWREAGELFFGEGSRLTVL.